Reported below is one T cell receptor (beta chain). This specimen comes from a study of blood T cell repertoires in COVID-19. The method was immunoSEQ multiplex PCR; TCRdb's version includes in-frame clones alone and lacks a portion of them. The table records more than 350,000 clones, nearly 90% of them present only once. V lost 1 base and J lost 2, with 11 bases in between. Germline V gene data show CDR1 as SGHTA and CDR2 as FQGNSA. The CDR3 length is 16 residues. Each exposed participant met a COVID-19 case in the 2 weeks preceding study entry. Material: PBMCs or T cells enriched from blood (not recorded which). The gene calls are TRBV7-2 and TRBJ1-4; D is possibly TRBD1 (5 bases). The receptor was derived from a woman younger than 30 who had been exposed to COVID-19. The CDR3 DNA sequence: TGTGCCAGCAGCTTAGTTGGCAGGGTTACTAATGAAAAACTGTTTTTT. It yields the protein CASSLVGRVTNEKLFF.